This entry lists 6 T cell receptor beta chains sequenced from one sample in a study of T-cell reconstitution after alpha-beta-depleted transplantation in children. Unique molecular identifiers were incorporated during preparation of the TCRbeta library. TCRdb reprocessed the PCR reads with MiXCR, giving one entry per CDR3 protein. The sample lists about 830,000 distinct CDR3 sequences, roughly 15% occurring once. The sequences come from PBMCs, mostly from graft donor cells, collected 360 days after TCRalphabeta/CD19-depleted stem cell transplant. These receptors all come from a male patient aged 10 to 17 who had a stem cell transplant for acute lymphoblastic leukemia, so the T cells may come from the graft donor.

This clonotype was recorded only once. This chain links TRBV5-1 with TRBJ2-3; D could derive from TRBD1 or TRBD2 (5 bases each). With 4 bases removed from V and 4 bases from J, the gap between germline ends came to 13 bases. This CDR3 is 14 amino acids long. Germline lookup yields CDR1 SGHRS and CDR2 YFSETQ. The CDR3 DNA reads TGCGCCAGCAGCGGGACCGGGGCGCCAGATACGCAGTATTTT. It is translated as CASSGTGAPDTQYF. The full variable domain, in which reference TRBV5-1 and TRBJ2-3 provide the parts outside the CDR3, is KAGVTQTPRYLIKTRGQQVTLSCSPISGHRSVSWYQQTPGQGLQFLFEYFSETQRNKGNFPGRFSGRQFSNSRSEMNVSTLELGDSALYLCASSGTGAPDTQYFGPGTRLTVL.

V and J are TRBV18 and TRBJ2-1; 10 nucleotides match TRBD2. CDR3 length: 14 residues. CDR1 and CDR2 (germline): KGHSH, LQKENI. After removal of 4 bases from V and 7 bases from J, the junction contained 4 bases not matched to a gene. CDR3 nucleotides: TGTGCCAGCTCACGAGCGGGAGGGCCAAATGAGCAGTTCTTC. This codes for CASSRAGGPNEQFF.

This clonotype was seen repeatedly, ten times or more. CDR3 DNA sequence: TGTGCCAGCAGGGGGACTAGCGGGAGGTCGAACACCGGGGAGCTGTTTTTT. Amino acid sequence: CASRGTSGRSNTGELFF. The rearrangement uses TRBV6-5 and TRBJ2-2; 15 bases are shared with TRBD2. The germline CDR1 and CDR2 sequences are MNHEY and SVGAGI. V lost 6 bases to trimming and J lost 0 bases; unmatched junction nucleotides: 2. This CDR3 is 17 amino acids long.

This chain connects TRBV30 to TRBJ2-1; TRBD2 aligns across 14 bases. J was trimmed by 12 bases and V by 0 bases; bases with no gene match: 10. Germline V CDR1 and CDR2: GTSNPN, SVGIG (reference sequence). This CDR3 is built from 16 residues. CDR3 sequence (DNA): TGTGCCTGGAGTGTCCCGGGACTAGCGGGAGTAGAGAGGCAGTTCTTC. Protein: CAWSVPGLAGVERQFF.

The table lists this clonotype with a few counts. The J gene is TRBJ2-1, the V gene TRBV15, with D tentatively TRBD1 (6 bases). In germline, CDR1 is LNHNV, CDR2 YYDKDF (reference sequence). Trimming removed 3 bases at V and 4 bases at J, with 10 bases between. The CDR3 has 14 residues. CDR3 loop: CATSSVTGYNEQFF. The CDR3 DNA reads TGTGCCACCAGCAGTGTCACAGGGTACAATGAGCAGTTCTTC.

This clonotype came up a few times. The chain couples TRBV2 to TRBJ2-2; D not certain. V was cut by 5 bases and J by 5 bases, with 6 bases left in between. This CDR3 contains 12 residues. From germline, CDR1 is SNHLY and CDR2 FYNNEI. CDR3 amino acids: CASSTQTGELFF. The CDR3 DNA is TGTGCCAGCAGTACTCAGACCGGGGAGCTGTTTTTT.